This TCR beta chain was documented in a study of monozygotic twins with inflammatory bowel disease. TCRalpha along with TCRbeta cDNA was subjected to two nested PCRs lasting approximately 17 and 9 cycles. Using the 5' RACE reads, TCRdb records one entry per CDR3 protein without DNA. This table holds 200,000 to 250,000 distinct CDR3 sequences. Germline V gives CDR1 DFQATT, CDR2 SNEGSKA (reference sequence). The CDR3 loop spans 16 amino acids. For this clonotype: The antigen is unknown.

Unsorted whole blood yielded the total RNA, with T cells left unselected. Study-wide results and limits: For repertoire similarity, concordant twins did not differ from discordant twins, possibly because power was limited.

The rearrangement links TRBV20-1 to TRBJ2-7; TCRdb reports TRBD1, a call that lacks DNA to check it against. Sequences were obtained from blood. The source of this sequence is a human donor with ulcerative colitis or Crohn's disease, or a healthy co-twin of an affected twin (not recorded which). The CDR3 is CSARDKDRVNIYEQYF.